The sample holds a few counts of the clone carrying this T cell receptor beta chain. The length of the CDR3 is 13 residues. V was shortened by 6 bases and J by 0 bases, with 5 bases between the two germline ends. The data belong to a study of blood T cell repertoires in COVID-19. Whole-study context: Italy, Spain and the United States were the sources of the convalescent and acute COVID-19 samples. From T cells, B-cell-depleted T cells, or PBMCs came the material, which was cDNA or gDNA.

In the original workflow: Reference gene primer amplification in the assay estimated nucleated cell counts. Profiled with immunoSEQ multiplex PCR; TCRdb holds only in-frame clones, not every one. The V and J calls and clone size were taken over from that table, and D and trimming were inferred from the DNA. The sample includes some 190,000 clones, about 85% of them seen just once. The sequence was obtained from a human donor in a cohort sampled during active COVID-19. The chain couples TRBV12-3 or TRBV12-4 to TRBJ2-2, with D possibly being TRBD1 (5 bases). Sample: peripheral blood. CDR3 DNA: TGTGCCAGCAGGACAGCGAACACCGGGGAGCTGTTTTTT. This sequence encodes CASRTANTGELFF.